The clone carrying this T cell receptor (beta chain) was seen more than once but under ten times. The CDR3 runs 16 residues. Germline loops: CDR1 SGHVS, CDR2 FNYEAQ. Trimming took 2 bases from V and 0 from J, leaving 8 bases between them. These data originate in a study of early T cells in non-severe SARS-CoV-2 infection. Study-wide background: Sequencing used unsorted whole-blood bulk RNA, so chains lack pairing.

One entry per CDR3 protein, called by TCRdb with MiXCR from the 5' RACE reads. The data contain approximately 89,000 distinct CDR3 sequences, more than 12% of them singletons. The sequencing sample was made of whole blood. The clonotype was recovered from an adult who was a healthcare worker with PCR-confirmed SARS-CoV-2 infection or an uninfected control (not recorded which). V usage is TRBV7-6 and J usage is TRBJ2-6; no reliable D call. The CDR3 here is CASSLRMGSGANVLTF. CDR3 DNA: TGTGCCAGCAGCTTAAGGATGGGCTCTGGGGCCAACGTCCTGACTTTC.